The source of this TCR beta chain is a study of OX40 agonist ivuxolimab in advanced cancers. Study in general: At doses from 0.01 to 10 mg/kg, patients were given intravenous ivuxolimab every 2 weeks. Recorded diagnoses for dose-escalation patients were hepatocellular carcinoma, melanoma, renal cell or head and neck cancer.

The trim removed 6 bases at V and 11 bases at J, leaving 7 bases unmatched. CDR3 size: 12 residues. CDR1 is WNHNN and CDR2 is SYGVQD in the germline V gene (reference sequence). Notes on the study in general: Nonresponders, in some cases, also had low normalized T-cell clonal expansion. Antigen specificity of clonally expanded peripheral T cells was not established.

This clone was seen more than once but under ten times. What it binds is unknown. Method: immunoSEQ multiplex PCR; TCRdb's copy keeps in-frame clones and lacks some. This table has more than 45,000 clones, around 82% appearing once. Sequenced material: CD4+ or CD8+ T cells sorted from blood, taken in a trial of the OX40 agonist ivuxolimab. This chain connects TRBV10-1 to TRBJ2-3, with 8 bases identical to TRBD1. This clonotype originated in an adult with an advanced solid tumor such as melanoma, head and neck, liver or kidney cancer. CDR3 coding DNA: TGCGCCAGCAGCGGACAGGGAGTAAGGCAGTATTTT. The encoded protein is CASSGQGVRQYF.